The sequence of this TCR beta chain was determined in a study of cytomegalovirus exposure and HLA in healthy donors. Study at large: The roughly 670 first-cohort repertoires shared a platform with the 120 or so validation repertoires, as reported in a later analysis.

With regard to this clone: Antigen unknown.

Study-wide findings and caveats: Testing in vitro showed three CMV-associated chains specific for CMV antigens. First-cohort TCR clusters were later found to tend to co-occur in the approximately 120 validation repertoires. Some TCR beta chains (164 of them) were listed as cytomegalovirus-associated.

Germline V gene data show CDR1 as ENHRY and CDR2 as SYGVKD. The V segment lost 3 bases and the J segment 4 bases; nucleotides outside the gene matches: 13. The CDR3 has 17 amino acids. Using immunoSEQ multiplex PCR, the repertoire was profiled, and TCRdb retains in-frame clones only, with some absent. The repertoire holds approximately 200,000 clones, with roughly 82% as singletons. The genes are TRBV10-3 and TRBJ2-7; 9 bases align to TRBD2. This TCR was recovered from a man aged 18 to 29 in good health and CMV-seropositive. The sequencing sample was made of PBMCs. The CDR3 region is CAISERSSSGKKYEQYF. The DNA of the CDR3 is TGTGCCATCAGTGAAAGGTCGTCTAGCGGGAAGAAATACGAGCAGTACTTC.